This T cell receptor (beta chain) was retrieved from a study of regulatory T cells in long-lasting Graves disease. Overall study findings and caveats: Accuracy could have been hurt by small sample size. With persistent disease, TRBV28, TRBJ1-2 and TRBJ2-5 were the favored segments.

In the case of this clonotype: Its antigen is not identified.

This sample's time point: persistent/refractory GD, antithyroid drugs over 5 years with positive TRAb. Construction of the TCR library relied on RNA isolated from PBMCs. An endocrinology department in Xi'an, China, recruited the patients. V dropped 6 bases and J dropped 2; count of bases not matched to a gene: 8. Germline assignment: CDR1 SNHLY and CDR2 FYNNEI. CDR3 length equals 15 residues. iRepertoire HTBI primers and Arm-PCR of CDR3 regions built TCR beta libraries. TCRdb reprocessed the multiplex PCR reads with MiXCR, giving one entry per CDR3 protein. The sample includes 350,000 to 500,000 distinct CDR3 sequences, 20% to 25% seen only once; the top ten take 13% to 15%.

This sequence was found in a female donor with Graves disease. This material consisted of peripheral blood mononuclear cells (PBMCs), taken when the disease was refractory, from a patient treated with antithyroid drugs. V usage is TRBV2 and J usage is TRBJ2-7; 9 bases line up with TRBD1. This chain's CDR3 is CASSLRQGETYEQYF. The CDR3 bases are TGTGCCAGCAGCCTAAGACAGGGGGAAACCTACGAGCAGTACTTC.